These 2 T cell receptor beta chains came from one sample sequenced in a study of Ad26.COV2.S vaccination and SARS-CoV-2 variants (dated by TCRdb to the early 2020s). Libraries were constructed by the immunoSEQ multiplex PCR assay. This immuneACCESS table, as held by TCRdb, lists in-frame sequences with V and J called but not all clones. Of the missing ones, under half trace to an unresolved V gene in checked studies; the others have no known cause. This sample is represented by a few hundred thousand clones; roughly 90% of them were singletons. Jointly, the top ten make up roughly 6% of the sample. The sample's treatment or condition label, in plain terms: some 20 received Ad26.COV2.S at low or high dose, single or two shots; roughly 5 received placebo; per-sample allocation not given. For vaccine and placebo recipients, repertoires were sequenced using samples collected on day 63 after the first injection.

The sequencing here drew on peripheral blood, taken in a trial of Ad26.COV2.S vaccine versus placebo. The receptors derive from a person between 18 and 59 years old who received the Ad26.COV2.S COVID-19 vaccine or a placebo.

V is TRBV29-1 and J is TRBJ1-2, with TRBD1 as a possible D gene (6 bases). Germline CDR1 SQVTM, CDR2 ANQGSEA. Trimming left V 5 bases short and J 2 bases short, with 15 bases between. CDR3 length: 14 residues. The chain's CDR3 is CSVLGGDLNYGYTF. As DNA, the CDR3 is TGCAGCGTTCTAGGGGGGGACTTGAACTATGGCTACACCTTC.

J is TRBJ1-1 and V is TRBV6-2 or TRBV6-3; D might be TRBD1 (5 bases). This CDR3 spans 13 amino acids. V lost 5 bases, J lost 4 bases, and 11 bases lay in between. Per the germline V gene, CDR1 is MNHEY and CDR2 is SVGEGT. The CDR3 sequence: CASSIRVSTEAFF. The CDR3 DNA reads TGTGCCAGCAGTATCAGGGTAAGCACTGAAGCTTTCTTT.